This T cell receptor beta chain was recorded in a study of identical twins. This clonotype was recorded many times. V was pared by 5 bases and J by 5 bases, with 11 bases between. This CDR3 has 13 amino acids. CDR1 is SGHRS and CDR2 is YFSETQ in the germline V gene. In TCRdb, the 5' RACE reads were re-called with MiXCR into one record per CDR3 protein. Of about 790,000 distinct CDR3 sequences listed, 18% are singletons. These data were likewise used in another study, on T cells expressing NK-cell markers. From that report: Source material for TCR beta repertoires consisted of sorted CD3+CD56+NKG2C+, CD3+CD56+NKG2C- and CD3+CD56-NKG2C+ T cells. Eight donors were sequenced, of whom seven were HCMV-seropositive, while the remaining one was HCMV-seronegative.

The sequence came from a woman between 18 and 30 years old in good health. V and J are TRBV5-1 and TRBJ2-1; D is ambiguous. The specimen sequenced was PBMCs. CDR3 DNA sequence: TGCGCCAGCAGAACCGAAACCAACAATGAGCAGTTCTTC. Its protein is CASRTETNNEQFF.